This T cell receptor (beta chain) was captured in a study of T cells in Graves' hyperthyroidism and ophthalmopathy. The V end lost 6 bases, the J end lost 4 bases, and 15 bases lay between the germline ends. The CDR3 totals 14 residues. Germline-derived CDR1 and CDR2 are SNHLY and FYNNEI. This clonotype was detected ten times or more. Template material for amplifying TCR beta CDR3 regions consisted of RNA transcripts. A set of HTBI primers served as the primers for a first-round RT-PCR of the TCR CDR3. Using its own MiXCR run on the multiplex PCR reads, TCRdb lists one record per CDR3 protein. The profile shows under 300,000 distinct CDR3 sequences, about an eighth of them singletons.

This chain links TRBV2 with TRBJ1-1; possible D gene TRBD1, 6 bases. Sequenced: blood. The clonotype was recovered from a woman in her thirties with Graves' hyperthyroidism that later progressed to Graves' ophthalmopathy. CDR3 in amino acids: CASRMTGGVTEAFF. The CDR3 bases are TGTGCCAGCAGAATGACAGGCGGCGTCACTGAAGCTTTCTTT. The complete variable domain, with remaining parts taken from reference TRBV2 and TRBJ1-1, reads EPEVTQTPSHQVTQMGQEVILRCVPISNHLYFYWYRQILGQKVEFLVSFYNNEISEKSEIFDDQFSVERPDGSNFTLKIRSTKLEDSAMYFCASRMTGGVTEAFFGQGTRLTVV.